The sequence of this T cell receptor (beta chain) was determined in a study of shared clonotypes between healthy human individuals. CDR1 and CDR2 (germline): KGHSH, LQKENI. There are 13 residues in the CDR3. V shed 6 bases and J shed 5 bases, with 14 bases lying between them. The protocol was immunoSEQ multiplex PCR, while the TCRdb copy is restricted to in-frame clones and leaves out a portion. The sample shows 700,000 or so clones, roughly 78% of them seen only once. This rearrangement joins TRBV18 to TRBJ2-7, with D tentatively TRBD2 (7 bases). Sequenced input: memory CD4+ T cells sorted from blood. As to subset: CD45RA-negative fraction. The clonotype originates from a woman younger than 45 in good health. The DNA for the CDR3 is TGTGCCAGCTCGGCACAGGGAGGGAACGAGCAGTACTTC. Protein product: CASSAQGGNEQYF.